The 27 T cell receptor beta chains listed next were all sequenced from one sample in a study of CD4 T cells in relation to SARS-CoV-2 and coronaviruses (dated by TCRdb to about 2021). These receptors have no known antigen. The library was generated by the immunoSEQ multiplex PCR assay. TCRdb limited this immuneACCESS table to in-frame rearrangements with V and J called. A share of clones is missing; checked studies link under half to unresolved V genes, and the rest is unexplained. This sample has 38,000 or so clones in its table, and roughly 80% of those were observed once. Roughly 21% of the sample goes to the ten largest clones. Sequencing was done on a sample of memory CD4+ T cells from PBMCs, cultured in vitro. The intended sense of this specimen's cell subset or site label: memory (non-naive) CD4+ T cells. The receptors shown here come from an adult with COVID-19.

The J gene is TRBJ1-2, the V gene TRBV27; 8 bases fit TRBD1. J lost 5 bases, V lost 5 bases, and 1 base had no gene match. CDR3 length equals 12 residues. Germline V gene lookup returns CDR1 MNHEY and CDR2 SMNVEV (reference sequence). CDR3 nucleotides: TGTGCCAGCAGTGGACAGGGTTATGGCTACACCTTC. Its protein is CASSGQGYGYTF.

This clone was detected only once. V and J are TRBV7-9 and TRBJ2-3; D not resolved. This CDR3 contains 12 residues. V shed 2 bases and J shed 3 bases, with 3 bases lying between them. Germline lookup yields CDR1 SEHNR and CDR2 FQNEAQ (reference sequence). CDR3 protein: CASSLYTDTQYF. The CDR3 DNA sequence: TGTGCCAGCAGCTTATATACAGATACGCAGTATTTT. The full variable domain, in which reference TRBV7-9 and TRBJ2-3 provide the parts outside the CDR3, is DTGVSQNPRHKITKRGQNVTFRCDPISEHNRLYWYRQTLGQGPEFLTYFQNEAQLEKSRLLSDRFSAERPKGSFSTLEIQRTEQGDSAMYLCASSLYTDTQYFGPGTRLTVL.

CDR3 region: CASSSGGQSVDTQYF. The CDR3 DNA reads as TGTGCCAGCAGCTCCGGAGGACAGTCGGTAGATACGCAGTATTTT. V usage is TRBV7-6 and J usage is TRBJ2-3; perhaps TRBD1 as D (6 bases). Per germline, CDR1 SGHVS and CDR2 FNYEAQ. Trimming cost V 4 bases and J 5 bases, with 16 bases left between them. This CDR3 spans 15 amino acids.

In the case of this clone: A junction boundary mismatches the germline segment, possibly from a read error. The rearrangement uses TRBV19 and TRBJ2-3, with D possibly TRBD2 on 5 matching bases. The CDR3 has 14 amino acids. Germline loops: CDR1 LNHDA, CDR2 SQIVND (reference sequence). As DNA, the CDR3 is TGTGCCAGTAGTATAGAACGTGGCAGTGGCGTCGGGAATTTT. Translation gives CASSIERGSGVGNF.

The chain uses TRBV18 and TRBJ2-1; 10 nucleotides align to TRBD2. The ends lost 3 bases at V and 6 bases at J; junction bases unmatched: 8. From germline, CDR1 is KGHSH and CDR2 LQKENI. CDR3 length equals 16 residues. DNA of the CDR3: TGTGCCAGCTCACCGAGACTAGCGGGCGGTCTCAATGAGCAGTTCTTC. Translation gives CASSPRLAGGLNEQFF.

This chain joins TRBV12-2 and TRBJ2-1; the table's D call of TRBD2 was not tested on the DNA. TRBV12-2 represents a pseudogene. This CDR3 is built from 17 residues. CDR3 loop: CASRSLTLAEIYNEQFF. The CDR3 DNA follows: TGTGCAAGTCGCTCCCTTACCCTGGCGGAAATCTACAATGAGCAGTTCTTC.

The chain has TRBV30 and TRBJ1-4; 9 nucleotides align to TRBD1. V lost 4 bases and J lost 7; bases outside the gene matches: 4. The CDR3 covers 13 residues. Germline V gene lookup returns CDR1 GTSNPN and CDR2 SVGIG (reference sequence). The CDR3 DNA reads TGTGCCTGGACGGGACAGGGTGGTGAAAAACTGTTTTTT. Its translation: CAWTGQGGEKLFF.

This sequence joins TRBV28 and TRBJ2-3; D possibly uses TRBD1 or TRBD2 (5 bases each). CDR1 and CDR2 (germline): MDHEN, SYDVKM. The CDR3 has 16 residues. The germline V and J ends were trimmed by 5 bases and 2 bases, with 17 bases remaining between them. The CDR3 region has the DNA TGTGCCAGCAGTAGCCATGGGGGACGGCCCACAGATACGCAGTATTTT. Its protein product is CASSSHGGRPTDTQYF. Variable domain in full (rest from reference TRBV28 and TRBJ2-3): DVKVTQSSRYLVKRTGEKVFLECVQDMDHENMFWYRQDPGLGLRLIYFSYDVKMKEKGDIPEGYSVSREKKERFSLILESASTNQTSMYLCASSSHGGRPTDTQYFGPGTRLTVL.

The rearrangement joins TRBV15 to TRBJ2-6, with D maybe TRBD1 (6 bases). Trimming cost V 3 bases and J 0 bases, with 12 bases left between them. This CDR3 region has 17 residues. Per germline, CDR1 LNHNV and CDR2 YYDKDF (reference sequence). The CDR3 reads CATSSRDKVSGANVLTF. CDR3 sequence (DNA): TGTGCCACCAGCAGCCGGGACAAGGTCTCTGGGGCCAACGTCCTGACTTTC.

This clone was recorded only once. CDR3 in DNA: TGTGCCAGCAGCCAAGGAGTGTCTGGGGCCAACGTCCTGACTTTC. Amino acids: CASSQGVSGANVLTF. V usage is TRBV3-1 (or the pseudogene TRBV3-2) and J usage is TRBJ2-6; D gene uncertain. Germline-derived CDR1 and CDR2 are LGHDT and YNNKEL (reference sequence). The CDR3 loop spans 15 amino acids. Trimming removed 1 base at V and 1 base at J, with 5 bases between.

The gene calls are TRBV5-5 and TRBJ1-5, with TRBD1 matching 7 bases. In germline, CDR1 is SGHKS, CDR2 YYEKEE (reference sequence). V dropped 0 bases and J dropped 0; count of bases not matched to a gene: 3. This CDR3 is 16 amino acids long. This CDR3 reads CASSLGGTDSNQPQHF. The CDR3 DNA reads as TGTGCCAGCAGCTTGGGTGGGACAGATAGCAATCAGCCCCAGCATTTT.

V and J are TRBV28 and TRBJ1-3, with 8 bases that match TRBD1. The CDR3 sequence is 18 residues long. Germline CDR1 MDHEN, CDR2 SYDVKM. The V segment lost 2 bases and the J segment 4 bases; nucleotides outside the gene matches: 13. CDR3 in DNA: TGTGCCAGCAGTTTAGCCGGGGCAGGGGGCCAATTCGGAAACACCATATATTTT. Encoded protein: CASSLAGAGGQFGNTIYF.

The gene calls are TRBV10-3 and TRBJ1-5, with D perhaps TRBD1 (5 bases). Germline values: CDR1 ENHRY, CDR2 SYGVKD. The CDR3 length is 15 residues. V was shortened by 11 bases and J by 3 bases, with 20 bases between the two germline ends. This chain's CDR3 is CAAQSGGSTNQPQHF. CDR3 bases: TGTGCCGCCCAATCCGGGGGATCTACCAATCAGCCCCAGCATTTT.

This clone was counted only a few times. The chain is built from TRBV7-3 and TRBJ2-1; TRBD2 aligns across 9 bases. The trim removed 5 bases at V and 4 bases at J, leaving 3 bases unmatched. The CDR3 spans 14 residues. Germline assignment: CDR1 SGHTA and CDR2 FQGTGA. In nucleotides, the CDR3 is TGTGCCAGCAGCAATAGCGGGGGTTACAATGAGCAGTTCTTC. Amino acids: CASSNSGGYNEQFF. Full variable domain (rest looked up from reference TRBV7-3 and TRBJ2-1): GAGVSQTPSNKVTEKGKYVELRCDPISGHTALYWYRQSLGQGPEFLIYFQGTGAADDSGLPNDRFFAVRPEGSVSTLKIQRTERGDSAVYLCASSNSGGYNEQFFGPGTRLTVL.

J is TRBJ2-5 and V is TRBV5-1, with D possibly TRBD2 on 7 matching bases. Looked up from germline, CDR1 is SGHRS and CDR2 is YFSETQ. This CDR3 is 14 amino acids long. V lost 4 bases and J 1 base, leaving 11 bases between the germline ends. The CDR3 DNA is TGCGCCAGCAGCAAAGGGGGGGGCCAAGAGACCCAGTACTTC. Its protein product is CASSKGGGQETQYF.

This chain joins TRBV24-1 and TRBJ1-5; TRBD1 might be the D (6 bases). V was trimmed by 4 bases and J by 0 bases, leaving 9 bases between them. The CDR3 runs 15 residues. Germline V gives CDR1 KGHDR, CDR2 SFDVKD. The CDR3 DNA sequence: TGTGCCACCAGTGACCCAGGGGTTAGCAATCAGCCCCAGCATTTT. Its translation is CATSDPGVSNQPQHF.

This chain joins TRBV5-1 and TRBJ2-3, with D possibly TRBD1 on 6 matching bases. This CDR3 spans 14 amino acids. The germline V gene encodes CDR1 SGHRS and CDR2 YFSETQ. V dropped 0 bases and J dropped 3 bases, with 8 bases sitting between them. CDR3 in amino acids: CASSLGGQTDTQYF. CDR3 nucleotide sequence: TGCGCCAGCAGCTTGGGGGGACAAACAGATACGCAGTATTTT.

As DNA, the CDR3 is TGTGCCAGTAGCCTTGGAGCATACAATGAGCAGTTCTTC. This translates into CASSLGAYNEQFF. The V gene is TRBV19, the J gene TRBJ2-1, with D uncertain. Germline V gene data show CDR1 as LNHDA and CDR2 as SQIVND (reference sequence). The CDR3 length is 13 residues. V lost 6 bases and J 4 bases, leaving 10 bases between the germline ends.

The genes are TRBV5-1 and TRBJ2-7; D call uncertain. CDR1 SGHRS and CDR2 YFSETQ come from the germline V gene. The V gene lost 4 bases and the J gene lost 0 bases, with 8 bases spanning the gap. CDR3 length: 13 residues. The CDR3 loop reads CASSPYDSYEQYF. The CDR3 DNA reads as TGCGCCAGCAGCCCGTACGACTCCTACGAGCAGTACTTC.

This clone has just one count. The chain uses TRBV6-4 and TRBJ2-1; TRBD2 aligns across 12 bases. Germline V lookup: CDR1 MRHNA, CDR2 SNTAGT. Trimming cost V 0 bases and J 8 bases; bases outside gene matches: 8. The CDR3 has 17 residues. As DNA, the CDR3 is TGTGCCAGCAGTGACTCGAGGTCTAGCGGGAGGGCATATGAGCAGTTCTTC. Translation gives CASSDSRSSGRAYEQFF.

The J gene is TRBJ2-3, the V gene TRBV21-1; the table's D call, TRBD1, was not checked against the DNA. TRBV21-1 is recorded as a pseudogene. The CDR3 covers 17 residues. The CDR3: CASSPRRWGQGPDTQYF. CDR3 bases: TGTGCCAGCAGCCCCCGTCGGTGGGGACAGGGCCCAGATACGCAGTATTTT.

The chain couples TRBV5-1 to TRBJ2-2, with unresolved D. Per germline, CDR1 SGHRS and CDR2 YFSETQ. This CDR3 contains 14 residues. The V and J ends lost 7 bases and 1 base respectively, with 11 bases between them. The CDR3 loop is CASRLSGNTGELFF. The CDR3 coding sequence is TGCGCCAGCCGCCTCAGTGGGAACACCGGGGAGCTGTTTTTT.

This chain uses TRBV3-1 (or the pseudogene TRBV3-2) with TRBJ1-2; D is unresolved. With 1 base removed from V and 4 bases from J, the gap between germline ends came to 10 bases. The CDR3 loop spans 14 amino acids. From germline, CDR1 is LGHDT and CDR2 YNNKEL (reference sequence). CDR3 nucleotides: TGTGCCAGCAGCCAAGGACCCTCCTTCTATGGCTACACCTTC. Translated, it gives CASSQGPSFYGYTF.

V and J are TRBV15 and TRBJ2-2; no firm D call. This CDR3 spans 15 amino acids. Trimming pared 0 bases from V and 6 bases from J, leaving 11 bases between. Looked up from germline, CDR1 is LNHNV and CDR2 is YYDKDF (reference sequence). This CDR3 is CATSRELQASGELFF. The CDR3 DNA reads as TGTGCCACCAGCAGAGAACTCCAGGCCTCCGGGGAGCTGTTTTTT.

This clone was found once. The chain links TRBV7-2 to TRBJ2-2, with D maybe TRBD1 (6 bases). The CDR3 runs to 13 residues. V lost 7 bases and J 5 bases, leaving 11 bases between the germline ends. Germline V gives CDR1 SGHTA, CDR2 FQGNSA. CDR3 nucleotides: TGTGCCAGCACCCAGGGGAGTACCGGGGAGCTGTTTTTT. Its translation is CASTQGSTGELFF.

CDR3 in amino acids: CATSDPASGISYNEQFF. In DNA form, the CDR3 reads TGTGCCACCAGTGACCCTGCTAGCGGAATATCCTACAATGAGCAGTTCTTC. This chain joins TRBV24-1 and TRBJ2-1; 7 bases line up with TRBD2. The germline CDR1 and CDR2 sequences are KGHDR and SFDVKD. Trimming at V came to 4 bases and at J to 1 base, leaving 9 bases not matched to a gene. The CDR3 contains 17 residues.

CDR3 loop: CASSQVRGKTEAFF. The CDR3 DNA reads TGTGCCAGCAGCCAAGTCAGAGGGAAGACTGAAGCTTTCTTT. This sequence joins TRBV3-1 (or the pseudogene TRBV3-2) and TRBJ1-1, with D uncertain. With 1 base removed from V and 5 bases from J, the gap between germline ends came to 11 bases. This CDR3 comprises 14 residues. Germline values: CDR1 LGHDT, CDR2 YNNKEL (reference sequence).